This record concerns one TCR beta chain sequence. In the original analysis: Amplification with reference gene primers provided the estimates of nucleated cell counts. Sequencing was performed with immunoSEQ multiplex PCR; in TCRdb, only in-frame clones are kept and a portion is missing. For V, J and clone size, that table is used; D and trimming come from the DNA. The repertoire holds about 130,000 clones, with roughly 90% as singletons. Followed over time, Seattle patients had been enrolled while infection was active. Germline lookup yields CDR1 SGHNT and CDR2 YYREEE (reference sequence). Trimming took 7 bases from V and 4 from J; bases not matched to a gene: 9. The CDR3 has 14 residues. These data are taken from a study of blood T cell repertoires in COVID-19. Study background: Samples came from the United States, Italy and Spain, spanning acute and convalescent COVID-19. T cells, B-cell-depleted T cells, or PBMCs supplied cDNA or gDNA.

Specimen: peripheral blood. The TCR was taken from a man aged 45-65 years with COVID-19, enrolled during active disease. V gene TRBV5-4 combines with J gene TRBJ2-5; TRBD2 matches 8 bases. The CDR3 region is CASSPGGAGETQYF. CDR3 in DNA: TGTGCCAGCTCACCGGGGGGGGCTGGAGAGACCCAGTACTTC. Full variable domain (outside the CDR3, taken from reference TRBV5-4 and TRBJ2-5): ETGVTQSPTHLIKTRGQQVTLRCSSQSGHNTVSWYQQALGQGPQFIFQYYREEENGRGNFPPRFSGLQFPNYSSELNVNALELDDSALYLCASSPGGAGETQYFGPGTRLLVL.